These T cell receptor beta chains were read from a single sample in a study of shared clonotypes between healthy human individuals. Some clones are missing from TCRdb's copy, which holds only in-frame ones; the method was immunoSEQ multiplex PCR. The data show roughly 500,000 clones, roughly 95% seen once. Sequencing was performed on naive CD4+ T cells sorted from blood. These receptors all come from a woman in her twenties or thirties in good health. Each CDR3 is given with its conserved first and last residue. D genes are given only for firm matches. Clone size is not always given. Where it is, it says once, few, many or a class for expanded clones.

TRBJ2-7,TRBV10-3,.,.,TGTGCCATCAGTGAGGAAGTTTACGAGCAGTACTTC,CAISEEVYEQYF
TRBJ1-1,TRBV27,.,.,TGTGCCAGCAGTCCTTTTCCGAACACTGAAGCTTTCTTT,CASSPFPNTEAFF
TRBJ2-5,TRBV11-2,.,.,TGTGCCAGCAGCGGGGCGGGAAGAGAGACCCAGTACTTC,CASSGAGRETQYF
TRBJ2-3,TRBV10-1,.,.,TGCGCCAGCAATGATAGCACAGATACGCAGTATTTT,CASNDSTDTQYF
TRBJ1-3,TRBV28,.,.,TGTGCCAGCAGTCCCCCGATTGTCTCTAGGCATGGAAACACCATATATTTT,CASSPPIVSRHGNTIYF
TRBJ2-3,TRBV5-6,.,TRBD2,TGTGCCAGCAGCCGGAGCGGGAGTTCAGATACGCAGTATTTT,CASSRSGSSDTQYF
TRBJ2-7,TRBV5-4,.,.,TGTGCCAGCAGCTTGGGCCGGGTTGGGACCTACGAGCAGTACTTC,CASSLGRVGTYEQYF
TRBJ2-5,TRBV10-1,.,TRBD1,TGCGCCAGCAGAACGGTCGCGGGCAGGGGGCTTCGGCAAGAGACCCAGTACTTC,CASRTVAGRGLRQETQYF
TRBJ2-1,TRBV5-4,.,TRBD2,TGTGCCAGCAGCTCAACTAGCGGGAGTTGGAATGAGCAGTTCTTC,CASSSTSGSWNEQFF
TRBJ2-7,TRBV10-3,once,.,TGTGCCATCAGTGAGGGTCCTAGCCACTCCTACGAGCAGTACTTC,CAISEGPSHSYEQYF
TRBJ2-7,TRBV6-6,.,TRBD1,TGTGCCAGCAGTCGTCCCGACAGGGCCTACGAGCAGTACTTC,CASSRPDRAYEQYF
TRBJ2-1,TRBV29-1,.,.,TGCAGCGTCCTTGGGGGGAGCAATGAGCAGTTCTTC,CSVLGGSNEQFF
TRBJ2-3,TRBV29-1,.,.,TGCAGCGTGTACAGGGTCACAGATACGCAGTATTTT,CSVYRVTDTQYF
TRBJ2-7,TRBV19,.,.,TGTGCCAGTAGTATCGGTTGGGGCCGACACGACCCAGACTACGAGCAGTACTTC,CASSIGWGRHDPDYEQYF
TRBJ2-7,TRBV7-2,.,TRBD2,TGTGCCAGCAGCTCAACAGCGGGACGAGTCGAGCAGTACTTC,CASSSTAGRVEQYF
TRBJ1-5,TRBV28,.,.,TGTGCCAGCAGTTTACGGGGGGGACCGAATCAGCCCCAGCATTTT,CASSLRGGPNQPQHF
TRBJ1-2,TRBV28,.,.,TGTGCCAGCAGTTTAGGAGGGATCGCCTATGGCTACACCTTC,CASSLGGIAYGYTF
TRBJ1-3,TRBV5-1,.,.,TGCGCCAGCCGCCAGTCGGGGATGGAAGGAAACACCATATATTTT,CASRQSGMEGNTIYF
TRBJ1-5,TRBV28,.,.,TGTGCCAGCAGTTTATTGGGGGTCTCCGAGCGACAGCCCCAGCATTTT,CASSLLGVSERQPQHF
TRBJ2-7,TRBV19,once,TRBD2,TGTGCCAGTAGTGCACCGGGACTAGCGTTCTACGAGCAGTACTTC,CASSAPGLAFYEQYF
TRBJ2-1,TRBV7-9,.,TRBD2,TGTGCCAGCAGCTTAGAGGCGGCTAGCGGGAGAAGGAATGAGCAGTTCTTC,CASSLEAASGRRNEQFF
TRBJ2-1,TRBV28,once,TRBD2,TGTGCCAGCAGGACCGGGACTAGTCGGGCCAATGAGCAGTTCTTC,CASRTGTSRANEQFF
TRBJ2-5,TRBV5-4,.,.,TGTGCCAGCAGCTTGGACCAGGGCCCCCAAGAGACCCAGTACTTC,CASSLDQGPQETQYF
TRBJ2-7,TRBV18,.,TRBD2,TGTGCCAGCTCGCCAAGACTGGGACTAGCGGACGTCTACGAGCAGTACTTC,CASSPRLGLADVYEQYF
TRBJ1-5,TRBV28,.,TRBD1,TGTGCCAGCAGTTTAGCAACAGGGGTCCTCGATCAGCCCCAGCATTTT,CASSLATGVLDQPQHF
TRBJ2-7,TRBV2,.,TRBD2,TGTGCCAGCAGTGTTCGTTATAGCGGGGGTCGAAGGGTCGAGCAGTACTTC,CASSVRYSGGRRVEQYF
TRBJ1-2,TRBV28,.,.,TGTGCCAGCAGTTCACAGGTCCAAAATACATATGGCTACACCTTC,CASSSQVQNTYGYTF
TRBJ2-7,TRBV10-2,.,TRBD2,TGCGCCAGCAGACTAGCGGGAGGGCTTTACGAGCAGTACTTC,CASRLAGGLYEQYF
TRBJ1-5,TRBV27,once,.,TGTGCCAGCAGTTTCAGGGACCAGCCCCAGCATTTT,CASSFRDQPQHF
TRBJ2-4,TRBV28,once,TRBD1,TGTGCCAGCAGTAATAGACAGGGCGCGTACATTCAGTACTTC,CASSNRQGAYIQYF
TRBJ1-3,TRBV18,.,.,TGTGCCAGCTCACTTGTTGACAGATCTGGAAACACCATATATTTT,CASSLVDRSGNTIYF
TRBJ2-7,TRBV28,.,.,TGTGCCAGCAGTTCCCCGGTCGGGGTGCAGTACTTC,CASSSPVGVQYF
TRBJ1-2,TRBV5-1,once,TRBD1,TGCGCCAGCGGAAAGTACAGGGGAGACGGCTACACCTTC,CASGKYRGDGYTF
TRBJ2-7,TRBV28,once,TRBD1,TGTGCCAGCAGAGCCCCGGGACAGGGGGCTTACGAGCAGTACTTC,CASRAPGQGAYEQYF
TRBJ1-2,TRBV6-6,.,.,TGTGCCAGCAGTCCCCCCGGGGGTGCCTATGGCTACACCTTC,CASSPPGGAYGYTF
TRBJ2-7,TRBV30,.,.,TGTGCCTGGACTTTACCACAGGGTGCCGAGCAGTACTTC,CAWTLPQGAEQYF
TRBJ2-1,TRBV5-1,once,.,TGCGCCAGCAGCTTGGCCACCCGGCTAGCGCGAAAGTCCTACAATGAGCAGTTCTTC,CASSLATRLARKSYNEQFF
TRBJ2-7,TRBV10-3,.,TRBD1,TGTGCCATCAGTGTAACCGGGACAGGGGACGAGCAGTACTTC,CAISVTGTGDEQYF
TRBJ1-1,TRBV28,.,.,TGTGCCACCGCTCTGAACACTGAAGCTTTCTTT,CATALNTEAFF
TRBJ1-5,TRBV28,.,TRBD1,TGTGCCAGCAGTTGGGCTACAGGGGATCAGCCCCAGCATTTT,CASSWATGDQPQHF
TRBJ2-7,TRBV28,.,TRBD2,TGTGCCAGCAGTTTAACCCCCGCAGCGGGGGGCCTCGAGCAGTACTTC,CASSLTPAAGGLEQYF
TRBJ2-4,TRBV14,.,TRBD1,TGTGCCAGCAGCCAAGGGAACCAAACCAAACCGGGACAGTGGAACATTCAGTACTTC,CASSQGNQTKPGQWNIQYF
TRBJ1-3,TRBV10-3,.,.,TGTGCCATCAGCCCGAGAGAGGCGGGCCACTCTGGAAACACCATATATTTT,CAISPREAGHSGNTIYF
TRBJ2-1,TRBV7-9,.,TRBD2,TGTGCCAGCAGCCCCGGGACTAGCGGGAGAGACAAATACAATGAGCAGTTCTTC,CASSPGTSGRDKYNEQFF
TRBJ2-4,TRBV2,.,TRBD1,TGTGCCAGCAGTGCTGGGACAGGGGGTAAAAACATTCAGTACTTC,CASSAGTGGKNIQYF
TRBJ2-7,TRBV5-4,.,TRBD2,TGTGCCAGCAGCTCTGTGACTAGCGAGTACGAGCAGTACTTC,CASSSVTSEYEQYF
TRBJ2-3,TRBV11-2,.,TRBD2,TGTGCCAGCAGCCCACGTCCAGCGGGAGGGGCAGATACGCAGTATTTT,CASSPRPAGGADTQYF
TRBJ2-1,TRBV15,.,.,TGTGCCACCAGCAGAGACATTCCTAGCTACAGCTCCTACAATGAGCAGTTCTTC,CATSRDIPSYSSYNEQFF
TRBJ2-2,TRBV28,.,TRBD1,TGTGCCAGCAGCCCTTTAACAGGGGGCAACACCGGGGAGCTGTTTTTT,CASSPLTGGNTGELFF
TRBJ2-7,TRBV6-6,.,.,TGTGCCAGCGTTGGGGGGGGGCCCTACGAGCAGTACTTC,CASVGGGPYEQYF
TRBJ1-2,TRBV5-1,.,.,TGCGCCAGCAGCTTGTTTCAGGGTATGAACTATGGCTACACCTTC,CASSLFQGMNYGYTF
TRBJ2-7,TRBV11-2,.,.,TGTGCCAGCAGCTTATCTGTGTTATCAACCTACGAGCAGTACTTC,CASSLSVLSTYEQYF
TRBJ2-7,TRBV28,.,TRBD1,TGTGCCAGCAGTTTCGGAGGGACAGGGCGCTACGAGCAGTACTTC,CASSFGGTGRYEQYF
TRBJ2-7,TRBV10-3,.,.,TGTGCCATCAGTGGGTGGGACACGGTCGAGCAGTACTTC,CAISGWDTVEQYF
TRBJ2-2,TRBV27,.,.,TGTGCCATACGACAGGACCCTTACGGGGGAGGGGTCACCGGGGAGCTGTTTTTT,CAIRQDPYGGGVTGELFF
TRBJ2-7,TRBV7-5,once,.,TGTGTCAGAAGCTTAGTGGCCACGCCTCATCCGTCCTACGAGCAGTACTTC,CVRSLVATPHPSYEQYF
TRBJ2-7,TRBV5-5,.,TRBD2,TGTGCCAGCAGTCCCTCGGTGCGGGAGCTCGACGAGCAGTACTTC,CASSPSVRELDEQYF